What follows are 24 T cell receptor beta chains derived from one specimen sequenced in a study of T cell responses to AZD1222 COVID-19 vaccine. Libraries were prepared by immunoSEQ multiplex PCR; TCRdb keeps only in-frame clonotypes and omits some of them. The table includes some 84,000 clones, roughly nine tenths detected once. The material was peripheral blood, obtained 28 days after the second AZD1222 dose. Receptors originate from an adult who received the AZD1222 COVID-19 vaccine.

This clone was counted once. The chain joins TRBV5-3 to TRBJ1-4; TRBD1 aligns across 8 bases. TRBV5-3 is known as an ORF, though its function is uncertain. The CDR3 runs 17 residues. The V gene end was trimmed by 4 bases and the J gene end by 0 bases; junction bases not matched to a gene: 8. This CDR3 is CARSSGQGRTTNEKLFF. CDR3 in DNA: TGTGCCAGAAGCAGCGGACAGGGACGAACAACTAATGAAAAACTGTTTTTT.

Here the CDR3 reads CASSRDLNTEAFF. Here the CDR3 DNA reads TGTGCCAGCTCACGAGATTTGAACACTGAAGCTTTCTTT. J is TRBJ1-1 and V is TRBV18; the D is unclear. This CDR3 spans 13 amino acids. Germline CDR1 KGHSH, CDR2 LQKENI. V was pared by 4 bases and J by 0 bases, with 6 bases between.

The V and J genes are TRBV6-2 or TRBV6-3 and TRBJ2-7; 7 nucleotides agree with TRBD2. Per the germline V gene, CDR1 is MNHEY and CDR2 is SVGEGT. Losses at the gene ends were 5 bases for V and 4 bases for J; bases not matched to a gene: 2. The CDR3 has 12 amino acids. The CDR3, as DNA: TGTGCCAGCAGTAGGACTAGGTACGAGCAGTACTTC. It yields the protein CASSRTRYEQYF.

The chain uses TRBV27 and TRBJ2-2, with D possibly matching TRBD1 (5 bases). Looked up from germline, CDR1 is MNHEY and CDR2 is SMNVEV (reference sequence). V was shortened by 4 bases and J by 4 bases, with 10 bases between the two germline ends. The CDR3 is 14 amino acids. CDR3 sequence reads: CASSSAGSTGELFF. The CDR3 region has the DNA TGTGCCAGCAGTTCCGCAGGGTCCACCGGGGAGCTGTTTTTT.

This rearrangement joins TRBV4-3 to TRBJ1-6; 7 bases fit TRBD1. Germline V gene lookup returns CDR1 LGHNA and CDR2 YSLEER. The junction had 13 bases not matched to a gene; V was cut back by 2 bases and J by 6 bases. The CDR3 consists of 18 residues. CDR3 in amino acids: CASSQHVGMTGLNSPLHF. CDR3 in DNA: TGCGCCAGCAGCCAACACGTTGGTATGACAGGGCTTAATTCACCCCTCCACTTT.

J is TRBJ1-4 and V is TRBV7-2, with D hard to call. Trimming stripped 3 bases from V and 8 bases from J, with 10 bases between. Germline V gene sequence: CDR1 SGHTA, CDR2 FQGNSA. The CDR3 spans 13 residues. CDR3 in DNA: TGTGCCAGCAGCTTTGGGCTAGGCGAAAAACTGTTTTTT. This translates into CASSFGLGEKLFF.

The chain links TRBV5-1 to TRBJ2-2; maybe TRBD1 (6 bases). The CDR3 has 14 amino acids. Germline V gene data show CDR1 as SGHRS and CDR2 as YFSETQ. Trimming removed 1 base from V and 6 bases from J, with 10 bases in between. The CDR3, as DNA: TGCGCCAGCAGCTTGACAGGGAATGCCGGGGAGCTGTTTTTT. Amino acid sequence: CASSLTGNAGELFF.

CDR3 in amino acids: CASSYEGGRNQPQHF. The CDR3 region has the DNA TGTGCCAGCAGTTACGAGGGGGGCCGCAATCAGCCCCAGCATTTT. V gene TRBV6-5 combines with J gene TRBJ1-5; perhaps TRBD1 as D (6 bases). CDR3 length: 15 amino acids. The V end lost 2 bases, the J end lost 2 bases, and 10 bases lay between the germline ends. Germline V CDR1 and CDR2: MNHEY, SVGAGI.

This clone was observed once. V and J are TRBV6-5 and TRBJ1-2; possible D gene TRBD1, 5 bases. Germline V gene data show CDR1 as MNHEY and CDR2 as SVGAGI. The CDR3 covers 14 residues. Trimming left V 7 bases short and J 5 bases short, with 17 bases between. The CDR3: CASIHRMGGYGYTF. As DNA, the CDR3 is TGTGCCAGCATCCACCGGATGGGGGGGTATGGCTACACCTTC.

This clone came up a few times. CDR3: CASSPLSGLYEQYF. The CDR3, as DNA: TGTGCCAGCAGTCCATTATCCGGGTTATACGAGCAGTACTTC. This sequence joins TRBV27 and TRBJ2-7; D unresolved. V was pared by 5 bases and J by 4 bases, with 15 bases between. This CDR3 region has 14 residues. Germline CDR1 is MNHEY and CDR2 is SMNVEV (reference sequence).

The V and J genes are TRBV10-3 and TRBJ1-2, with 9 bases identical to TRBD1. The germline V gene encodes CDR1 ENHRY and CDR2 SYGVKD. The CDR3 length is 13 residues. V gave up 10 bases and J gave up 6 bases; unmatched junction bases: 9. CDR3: CATAGQGLDGYTF. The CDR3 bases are TGTGCCACTGCGGGACAGGGTTTGGATGGCTACACCTTC.

The CDR3 loop reads CASTSRGQGTDTQYF. CDR3 DNA sequence: TGTGCCAGCACCTCGAGGGGACAGGGCACAGATACGCAGTATTTT. The chain carries TRBV6-5 and TRBJ2-3; 8 positions match TRBD1. CDR3 length: 15 residues. Per the germline V gene, CDR1 is MNHEY and CDR2 is SVGAGI. Trimming at V came to 7 bases and at J to 1 base, leaving 7 bases not matched to a gene.

The CDR3 loop reads CASSFVGTSDEQYF. For the CDR3, the DNA is TGTGCCAGCAGCTTCGTCGGGACTAGCGACGAGCAGTACTTC. The chain joins TRBV5-6 to TRBJ2-7, with 10 nucleotides matching TRBD2. CDR3 length equals 14 residues. Trimming cost V 2 bases and J 5 bases; bases outside gene matches: 4. The germline V gene has CDR1 SGHDT and CDR2 YYEEEE. Variable domain in full (rest from reference TRBV5-6 and TRBJ2-7): DAGVTQSPTHLIKTRGQQVTLRCSPKSGHDTVSWYQQALGQGPQFIFQYYEEEERQRGNFPDRFSGHQFPNYSSELNVNALLLGDSALYLCASSFVGTSDEQYFGPGTRLTVT.

The CDR3 DNA reads as TGTGCCAGCACCCCGATGGGCAGGGTACGCAATGAGCAGTTCTTC. Translating it yields CASTPMGRVRNEQFF. The chain employs TRBV27 and TRBJ2-1; perhaps TRBD1 as D (5 bases). Trimming stripped 7 bases from V and 6 bases from J, with 19 bases between. Germline values: CDR1 MNHEY, CDR2 SMNVEV (reference sequence). The CDR3 contains 15 residues.

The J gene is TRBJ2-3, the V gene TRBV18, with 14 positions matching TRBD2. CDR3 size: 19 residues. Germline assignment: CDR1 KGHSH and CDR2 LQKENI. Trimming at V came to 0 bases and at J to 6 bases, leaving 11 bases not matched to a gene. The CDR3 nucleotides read TGTGCCAGCTCACCACCGGTTGGCGGGACTAGCGGGGGTCTGGATACGCAGTATTTT. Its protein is CASSPPVGGTSGGLDTQYF. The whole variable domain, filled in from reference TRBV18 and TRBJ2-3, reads NAGVMQNPRHLVRRRGQEARLRCSPMKGHSHVYWYRQLPEEGLKFMVYLQKENIIDESGMPKERFSAEFPKEGPSILRIQQVVRGDSAAYFCASSPPVGGTSGGLDTQYFGPGTRLTVL.

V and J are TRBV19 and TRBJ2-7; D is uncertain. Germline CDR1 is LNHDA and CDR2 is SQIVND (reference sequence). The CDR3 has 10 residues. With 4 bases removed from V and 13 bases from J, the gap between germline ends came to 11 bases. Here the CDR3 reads CASSTTLQYF. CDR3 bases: TGTGCCAGTAGTACCACCCTGCAATACTTC.

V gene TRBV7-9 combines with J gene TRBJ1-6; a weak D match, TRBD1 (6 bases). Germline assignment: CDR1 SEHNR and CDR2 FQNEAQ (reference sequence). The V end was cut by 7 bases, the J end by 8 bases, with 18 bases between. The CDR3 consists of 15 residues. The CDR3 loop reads CASTPSGTTYSPLHF. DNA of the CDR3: TGTGCCAGCACCCCATCCGGGACAACCTATTCACCCCTCCACTTT.

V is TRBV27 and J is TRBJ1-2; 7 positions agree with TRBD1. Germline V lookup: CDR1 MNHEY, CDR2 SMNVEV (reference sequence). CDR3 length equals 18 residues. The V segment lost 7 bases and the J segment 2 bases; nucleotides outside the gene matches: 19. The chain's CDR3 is CASTGSRATGKGNYGYTF. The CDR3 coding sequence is TGTGCCAGCACGGGAAGCCGCGCGACAGGGAAGGGGAACTATGGCTACACCTTC.

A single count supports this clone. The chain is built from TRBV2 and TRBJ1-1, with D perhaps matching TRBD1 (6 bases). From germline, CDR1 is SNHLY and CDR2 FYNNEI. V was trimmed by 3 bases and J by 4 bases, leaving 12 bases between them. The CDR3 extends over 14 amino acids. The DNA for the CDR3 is TGTGCCAGCAGTGACCCCGAGGGGGTCACTGAAGCTTTCTTT. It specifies CASSDPEGVTEAFF.

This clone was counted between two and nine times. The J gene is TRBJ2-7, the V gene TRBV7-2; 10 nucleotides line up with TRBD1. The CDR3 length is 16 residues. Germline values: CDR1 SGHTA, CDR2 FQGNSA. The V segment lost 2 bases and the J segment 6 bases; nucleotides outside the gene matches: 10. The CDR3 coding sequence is TGTGCCAGCAGCTTACTGACAGGGGGCGGAAGGGGCGAGCAGTACTTC. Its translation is CASSLLTGGGRGEQYF.

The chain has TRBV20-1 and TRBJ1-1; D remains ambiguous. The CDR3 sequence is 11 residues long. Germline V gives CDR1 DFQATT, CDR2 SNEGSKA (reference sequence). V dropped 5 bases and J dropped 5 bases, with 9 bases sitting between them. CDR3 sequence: CSASQATEAFF. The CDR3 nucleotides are TGCAGTGCTTCCCAGGCTACTGAAGCTTTCTTT.

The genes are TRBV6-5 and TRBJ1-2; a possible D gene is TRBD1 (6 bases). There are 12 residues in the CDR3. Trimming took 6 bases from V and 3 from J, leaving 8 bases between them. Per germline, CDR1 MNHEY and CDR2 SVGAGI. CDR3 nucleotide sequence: TGTGCCAGCAGGGACAGTTACTATGGCTACACCTTC. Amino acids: CASRDSYYGYTF.

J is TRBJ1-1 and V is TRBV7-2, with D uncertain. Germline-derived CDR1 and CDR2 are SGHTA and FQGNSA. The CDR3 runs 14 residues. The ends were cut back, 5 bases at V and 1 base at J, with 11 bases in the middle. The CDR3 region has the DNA TGTGCCAGCAGCCGTCGGGATGGGAACACTGAAGCTTTCTTT. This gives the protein CASSRRDGNTEAFF.

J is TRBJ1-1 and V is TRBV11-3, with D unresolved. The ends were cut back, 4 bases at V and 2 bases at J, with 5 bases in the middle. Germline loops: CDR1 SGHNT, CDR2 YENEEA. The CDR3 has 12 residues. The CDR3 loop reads CASSSSNTEAFF. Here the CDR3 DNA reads TGTGCCAGCAGCTCGAGTAACACTGAAGCTTTCTTT.